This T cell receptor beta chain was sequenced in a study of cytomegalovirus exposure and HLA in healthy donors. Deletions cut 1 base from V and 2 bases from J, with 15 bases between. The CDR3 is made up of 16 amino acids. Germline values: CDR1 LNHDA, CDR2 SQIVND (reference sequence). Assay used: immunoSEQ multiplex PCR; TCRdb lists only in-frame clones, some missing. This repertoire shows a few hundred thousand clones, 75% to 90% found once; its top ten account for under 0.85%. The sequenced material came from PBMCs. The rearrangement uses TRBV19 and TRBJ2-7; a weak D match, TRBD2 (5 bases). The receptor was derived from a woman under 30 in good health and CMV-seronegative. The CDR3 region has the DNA TGTGCCAGTAGTATAGGTAGAGGGAGTACGACCTACGAGCAGTACTTC. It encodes CASSIGRGSTTYEQYF.